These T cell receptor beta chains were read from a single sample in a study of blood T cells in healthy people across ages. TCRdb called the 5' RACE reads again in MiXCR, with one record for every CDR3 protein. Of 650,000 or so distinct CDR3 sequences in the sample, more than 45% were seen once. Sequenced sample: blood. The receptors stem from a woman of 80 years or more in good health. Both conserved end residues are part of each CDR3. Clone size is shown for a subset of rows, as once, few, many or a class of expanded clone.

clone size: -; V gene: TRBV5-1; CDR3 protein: CASSPGTSGIEQYF
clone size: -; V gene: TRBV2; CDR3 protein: CASKRDSVLTDTQYF
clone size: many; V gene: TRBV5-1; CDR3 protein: CASSGRAGFLPDTQYF
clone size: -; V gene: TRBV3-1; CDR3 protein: CASSQEYGTINSPLHF
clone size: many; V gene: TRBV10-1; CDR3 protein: CASSEREYNSPLHF
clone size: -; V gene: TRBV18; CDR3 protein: CASSRRADRQETQYF
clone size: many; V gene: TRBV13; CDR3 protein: CASRLGLAEDTQYF
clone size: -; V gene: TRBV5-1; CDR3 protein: CASSSATGGAVETFF
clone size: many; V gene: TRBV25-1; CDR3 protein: CASSGPPGQGAIGYTF
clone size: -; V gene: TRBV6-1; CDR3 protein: CASGTVGASSGANVLTF
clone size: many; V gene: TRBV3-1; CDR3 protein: CASAARGTDTQYF
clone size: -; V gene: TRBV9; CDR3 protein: CASSVGGGPNEQYF
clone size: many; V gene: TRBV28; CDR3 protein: CASSGPQGSHYEQYF
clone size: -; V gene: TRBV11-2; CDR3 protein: CASSLLYNQPQHF
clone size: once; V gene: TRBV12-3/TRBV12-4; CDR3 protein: CASGARVGRDEQYF
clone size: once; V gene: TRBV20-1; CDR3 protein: CSARPPRQGVNTEAFF
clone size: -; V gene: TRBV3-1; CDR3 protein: CASGDLHKIGELFF
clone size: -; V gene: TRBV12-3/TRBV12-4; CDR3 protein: CASSASKWTVKAAPLHF
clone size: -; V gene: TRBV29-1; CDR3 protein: CSVGRQGNEQFF
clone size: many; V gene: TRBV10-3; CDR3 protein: CAIAGTGGYTSTDTQYF
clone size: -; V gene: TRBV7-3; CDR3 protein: CASSPMGGGNTEAFF
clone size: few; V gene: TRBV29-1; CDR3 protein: CSGVGTGPYNEQFF
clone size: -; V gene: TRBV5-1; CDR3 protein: CASSLGATSGGTETQYF
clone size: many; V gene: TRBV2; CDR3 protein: CASSEIPGAEKLFF
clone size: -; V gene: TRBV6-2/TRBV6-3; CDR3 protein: CASRSASGNTIYF
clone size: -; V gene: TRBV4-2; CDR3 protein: CASSQVQDISYNEQFF
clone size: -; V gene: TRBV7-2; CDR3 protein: CASSVRASGGWNPDTQYF
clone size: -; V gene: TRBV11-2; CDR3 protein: CASSLSTGKTQYF
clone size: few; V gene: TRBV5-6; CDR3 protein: CASSRGGINTEAFF
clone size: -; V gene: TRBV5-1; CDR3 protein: CASSSMGGNEQYF
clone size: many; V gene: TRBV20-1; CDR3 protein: CSARTHSYEQYF
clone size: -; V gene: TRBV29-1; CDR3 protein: CSGTVYTGELFF
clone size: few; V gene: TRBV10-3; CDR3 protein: CAISARTGGYQGDTQYF
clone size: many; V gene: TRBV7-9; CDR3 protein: CASSLVGRPPTDTQYF
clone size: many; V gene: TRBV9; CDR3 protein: CASSVEGTAQETQYF
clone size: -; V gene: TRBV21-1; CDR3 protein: CASSTETRVSPLHF
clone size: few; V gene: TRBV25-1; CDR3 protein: CASSDGGRRWTEAFF
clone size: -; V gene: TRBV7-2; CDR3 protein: CASRKTSGGTNEQFF
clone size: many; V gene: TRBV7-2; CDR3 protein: CASSLRTGSNTGELFF
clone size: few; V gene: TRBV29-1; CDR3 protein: CSVSIGLRQSGYTF
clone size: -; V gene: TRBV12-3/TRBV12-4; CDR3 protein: CASTPPAGPGEQYF
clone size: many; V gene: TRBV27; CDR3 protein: CASRNSGASSYEQYF
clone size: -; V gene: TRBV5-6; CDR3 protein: CASSRMRGTEAFF